The clone carrying this T cell receptor (beta chain) was detected many times. What it binds is not known. The data stem from a study of CD8 T cells in ankylosing spondylitis. Researchers built TCR beta libraries using quantitative 5'-RACE with molecular barcodes. TCRdb analysed the 5' RACE reads with MiXCR anew, one entry per CDR3 protein. The table records roughly 470,000 distinct CDR3 sequences, about 25% of them present only once. Trimming pared 1 base from V and 8 bases from J, leaving 8 bases between. The length of the CDR3 is 13 residues. The study's findings and limits: Disease-linked clones were reportedly significantly enriched in matched ankylosing spondylitis synovial fluid. As for the disease-linked clones, they showed a CD8+ phenotype and occurred at relatively low frequencies in peripheral blood. Typical of ankylosing spondylitis blood, it appeared, was a TCR beta motif of several highly homologous variants. Some of these motif variants have turned up before, in reports on reactive arthritis synovial fluid and blood.

This chain links TRBV12-3 or TRBV12-4 with TRBJ1-4; D is unclear. The origin of this receptor is a male donor with ankylosing spondylitis. The material sequenced was blood, either unsorted or a sorted T cell fraction (not recorded which). The CDR3 coding sequence is TGTGCCAGCAGTTTAGGGGTTTGGGAAAAACTGTTTTTT. Its translation: CASSLGVWEKLFF.